This T cell receptor (beta chain) was sequenced for a study of blood T cell repertoires in COVID-19. Study summary: The origin of the acute and convalescent COVID-19 samples was the United States, Italy and Spain. Sources were T cells, B-cell-depleted T cells, or PBMCs; the material itself was cDNA or gDNA.

Per the original data handling: The assay estimated nucleated cells by amplifying reference gene primers. Sequencing was performed with immunoSEQ multiplex PCR; in TCRdb, only in-frame clones are kept and a portion is missing. The DNA gave D and trimming, while V, J and clone size come from that table. Of some 220,000 clones in the sample, roughly four fifths were seen once. This CDR3 is 16 amino acids long. The germline CDR1 and CDR2 sequences are KGHDR and SFDVKD. Deletions cut 12 bases from V and 6 bases from J, with 26 bases between. The chain uses TRBV24-1 and TRBJ1-5; the D is unclear. The clonotype was recovered from a woman in her fifties or sixties with acute or convalescent COVID-19. The specimen was peripheral blood. CDR3 residues: CARRGSACCSGQPQHF. The CDR3 coding sequence is TGTGCCCGGCGGGGTTCTGCGTGCTGTAGCGGTCAGCCCCAGCATTTT.